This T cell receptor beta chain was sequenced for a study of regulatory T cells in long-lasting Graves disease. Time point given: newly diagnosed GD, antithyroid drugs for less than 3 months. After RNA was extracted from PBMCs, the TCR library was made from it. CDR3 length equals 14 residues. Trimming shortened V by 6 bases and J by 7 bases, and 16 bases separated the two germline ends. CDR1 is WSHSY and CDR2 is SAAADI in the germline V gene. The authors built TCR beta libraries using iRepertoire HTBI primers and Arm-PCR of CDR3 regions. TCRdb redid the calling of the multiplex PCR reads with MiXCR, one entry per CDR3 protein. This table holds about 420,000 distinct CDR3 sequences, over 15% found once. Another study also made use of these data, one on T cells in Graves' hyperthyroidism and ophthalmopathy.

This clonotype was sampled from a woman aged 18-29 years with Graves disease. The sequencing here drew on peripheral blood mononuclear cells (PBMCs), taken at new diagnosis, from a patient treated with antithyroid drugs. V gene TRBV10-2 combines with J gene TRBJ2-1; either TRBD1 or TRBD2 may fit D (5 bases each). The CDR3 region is CASRGPGTSNEQFF. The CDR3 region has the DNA TGCGCCAGCAGGGGCCCCGGGACGTCAAATGAGCAGTTCTTC.